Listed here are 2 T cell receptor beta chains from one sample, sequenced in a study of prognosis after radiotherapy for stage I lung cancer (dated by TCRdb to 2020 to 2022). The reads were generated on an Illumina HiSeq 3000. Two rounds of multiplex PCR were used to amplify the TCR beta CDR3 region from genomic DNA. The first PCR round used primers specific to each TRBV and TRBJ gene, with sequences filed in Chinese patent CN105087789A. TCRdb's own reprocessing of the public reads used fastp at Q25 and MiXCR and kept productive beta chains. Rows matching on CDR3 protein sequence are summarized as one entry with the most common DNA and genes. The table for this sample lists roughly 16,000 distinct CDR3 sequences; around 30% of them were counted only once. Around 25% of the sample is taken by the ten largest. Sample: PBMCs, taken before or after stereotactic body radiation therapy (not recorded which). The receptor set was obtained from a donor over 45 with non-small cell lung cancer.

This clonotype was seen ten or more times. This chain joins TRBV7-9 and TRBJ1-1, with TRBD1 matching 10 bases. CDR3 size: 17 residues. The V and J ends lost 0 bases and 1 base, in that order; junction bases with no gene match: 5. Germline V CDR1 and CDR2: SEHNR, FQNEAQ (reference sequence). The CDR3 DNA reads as TGTGCCAGCAGCTTAGCGAGAGGGGACAGGGGGAACACTGAAGCTTTCTTT. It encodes CASSLARGDRGNTEAFF.

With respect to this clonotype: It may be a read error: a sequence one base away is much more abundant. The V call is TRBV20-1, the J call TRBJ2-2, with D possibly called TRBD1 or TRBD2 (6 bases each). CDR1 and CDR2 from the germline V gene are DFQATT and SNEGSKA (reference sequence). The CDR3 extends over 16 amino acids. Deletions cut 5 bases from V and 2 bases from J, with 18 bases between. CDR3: CSAPRGVVANTGELFF. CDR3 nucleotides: TGCAGTGCTCCTAGGGGGGTGGTGGCCAACACCGGGGAGCTGTTTTTT.